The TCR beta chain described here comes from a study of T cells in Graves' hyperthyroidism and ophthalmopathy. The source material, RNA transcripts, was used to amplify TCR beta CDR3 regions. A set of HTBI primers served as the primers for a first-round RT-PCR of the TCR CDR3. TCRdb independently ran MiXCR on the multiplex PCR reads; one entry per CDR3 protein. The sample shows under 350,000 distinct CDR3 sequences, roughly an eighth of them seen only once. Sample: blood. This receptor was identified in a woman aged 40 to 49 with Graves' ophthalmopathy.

As DNA, the CDR3 is TGCAGTGTCTTTGGGGGAGAAAAACTGTTTTTT. Its protein is CSVFGGEKLFF. The rearrangement joins TRBV20-1 to TRBJ1-4, with D possibly being TRBD1 (5 bases). V lost 7 bases and J lost 8, with 11 bases in between. This CDR3 region has 11 residues. Looked up from germline, CDR1 is DFQATT and CDR2 is SNEGSKA (reference sequence).